Reported below is one T cell receptor beta chain. CDR3 length: 16 amino acids. The germline V gene encodes CDR1 SGHNT and CDR2 YENEEA. V lost 2 bases and J lost 8; bases outside the gene matches: 9. This sample is drawn from a study of shared T cell receptors in the human thymus. Repertoires were generated with immunoSEQ multiplex PCR, while TCRdb's copy carries only in-frame clones and drops some. The sample carries 540,000 or so clones, roughly 74% recorded once. This same sample was also taken into another study, of human thymus T cells. That report notes: Repertoires sampled from thymus and blood appeared biased in V and J gene usage.

Material: thymocytes. This chain joins TRBV11-3 and TRBJ2-1; 10 bases match TRBD2. This TCR derives from a boy in the first two years of life with a congenital heart defect. In nucleotides, the CDR3 is TGTGCCAGCAGCTTACGGCTAGCGGGAGCCATCCATGAGCAGTTCTTC. Its protein is CASSLRLAGAIHEQFF.